This T cell receptor (beta chain) was found in a study of blood T cell repertoires in COVID-19. Recruits, aged about 18 to 100 years, lived in 20 to 30 US areas. Cohort placement rested on clinical history that participants reported themselves. The study counted Cohort 3 donors as recovered given two negative PCRs, clearance, or symptom resolution. The V end lost 6 bases, the J end lost 5 bases, and 14 bases lay between the germline ends. Germline V gene data show CDR1 as ENHRY and CDR2 as SYGVKD. This CDR3 has 14 residues. Authors' data handling: Researchers report that nucleated cell counts were estimated from reference gene primer amplification. The table came from immunoSEQ multiplex PCR; TCRdb's copy has only in-frame clones and leaves some out. V, J and clone size derive from that table, while D and trimming were established from the DNA sequence. The sample has approximately 490,000 clones; 87% are singletons.

This sequence originates from a woman between 18 and 29 years old who had recovered from COVID-19. Material: PBMCs or T cells enriched from blood (not recorded which). The chain couples TRBV10-3 to TRBJ2-1; D perhaps matches TRBD2 (5 bases). DNA of the CDR3: TGTGCCATCAGCCGTGGAGGAATCGACAATGAGCAGTTCTTC. Protein: CAISRGGIDNEQFF.